This TCR beta chain was sequenced during a study of cytomegalovirus exposure and HLA in healthy donors. At the level of the study: An analysis done earlier identified fewer than 140 million unique TCR beta sequences from about 179 million T cells.

The CDR3 runs 17 residues. The trim removed 2 bases at V and 7 bases at J, leaving 11 bases unmatched. CDR1 is SNHLY and CDR2 is FYNNEI in the germline V gene. The PCR made use of 60 Vbeta and 13 Jbeta primers. The assay was immunoSEQ multiplex PCR, and TCRdb's table has in-frame clones only and misses some. Among 120,000 to 150,000 clones listed, about two thirds were seen once. The count of this clone is one. Material: PBMCs. The clonotype was recovered from a man aged 35 to 55 in good health and CMV-seronegative. The chain recombines TRBV2 with TRBJ2-1; TRBD2 aligns across 10 bases. In nucleotides, the CDR3 is TGTGCCAGCAGTGAAATCACGGCTAGCGGGGGATTTAATGAGCAGTTCTTC. The encoded protein is CASSEITASGGFNEQFF.